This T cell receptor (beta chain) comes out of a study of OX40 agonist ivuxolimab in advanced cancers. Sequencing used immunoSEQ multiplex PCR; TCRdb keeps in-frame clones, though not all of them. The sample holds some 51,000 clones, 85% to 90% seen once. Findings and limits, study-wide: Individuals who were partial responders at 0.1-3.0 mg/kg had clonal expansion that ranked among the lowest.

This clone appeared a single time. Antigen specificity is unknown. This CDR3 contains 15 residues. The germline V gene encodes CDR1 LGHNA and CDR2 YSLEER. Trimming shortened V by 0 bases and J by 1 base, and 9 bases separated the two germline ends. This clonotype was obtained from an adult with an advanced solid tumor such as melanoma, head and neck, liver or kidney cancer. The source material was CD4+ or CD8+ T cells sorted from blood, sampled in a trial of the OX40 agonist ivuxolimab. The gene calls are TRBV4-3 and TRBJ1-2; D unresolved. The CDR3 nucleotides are TGCGCCAGCAGCCAAGATCGGGCGCTTAACTATGGCTACACCTTC. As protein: CASSQDRALNYGYTF.